This T cell receptor beta chain was obtained from a study of graft-versus-host responses after intestinal transplantation. Notes on this clone: Its target is not known.

TCRdb's table, derived via immunoSEQ multiplex PCR, lists solely in-frame clones and lacks some. The top ten clones hold approximately 18% of a sample with around 84,000 clones, roughly four fifths of them seen once. V dropped 5 bases and J dropped 4 bases, with 10 bases sitting between them. The CDR3 runs 13 residues. Germline-derived CDR1 and CDR2 are SGHNT and YENEEA. V gene TRBV11-3 combines with J gene TRBJ2-3; D tentatively fits TRBD1 or TRBD2 (5 bases each). The specimen was unstimulated CD8+ T cells sorted from spleen or lymph node cells, collected before intestinal transplant. This sequence was found in a human donor who received an intestinal transplant. The CDR3 protein is CASSEGSADTQYF. CDR3 coding DNA: TGTGCCAGCAGCGAGGGGTCGGCAGATACGCAGTATTTT.